Listed here are 24 T cell receptor beta chains from one sample, sequenced in a study of cytomegalovirus exposure and HLA in healthy donors. With 60 Vbeta and 13 Jbeta primers, the PCR was carried out. Using immunoSEQ multiplex PCR, the repertoire was profiled, and TCRdb retains in-frame clones only, with some absent. This table holds 130,000 or so clones, under 85% found once. Sequenced input: PBMCs. Receptors were obtained from a man between 18 and 29 years old in good health and CMV-seropositive.

V and J are TRBV9 and TRBJ1-4, with D perhaps matching TRBD1 (6 bases). Trimming left V 0 bases short and J 2 bases short, with 8 bases between. Germline CDR1 reads SGDLS; CDR2 reads YYNGEE. This CDR3 region has 15 residues. The CDR3 loop is CASSVGTATNEKLFF. The CDR3 nucleotides are TGTGCCAGCAGCGTAGGGACAGCTACTAATGAAAAACTGTTTTTT.

V and J are TRBV27 and TRBJ1-3; possibly TRBD1 for D (6 bases). CDR3 length: 17 amino acids. Germline assignment: CDR1 MNHEY and CDR2 SMNVEV (reference sequence). V was shortened by 7 bases and J by 4 bases, with 23 bases between the two germline ends. DNA for the CDR3: TGTGCCAGCATGTCCATCCCCGGCGGGGGGACAGGAAACACCATATATTTT. Protein: CASMSIPGGGTGNTIYF.

This clone was recorded a few times. The chain links TRBV9 to TRBJ2-1, with 7 positions matching TRBD2. Per germline, CDR1 SGDLS and CDR2 YYNGEE. This CDR3 is built from 12 residues. V lost 4 bases and J lost 6; bases outside the gene matches: 1. The CDR3 protein is CASSPGGNEQFF. CDR3 bases: TGTGCCAGCAGCCCGGGGGGCAATGAGCAGTTCTTC.

The chain links TRBV5-6 to TRBJ2-7; D possibly corresponds to TRBD1 (5 bases). The CDR3 is made up of 18 amino acids. Germline loops: CDR1 SGHDT, CDR2 YYEEEE. V lost 4 bases and J 0 bases, leaving 23 bases between the germline ends. The DNA for the CDR3 is TGTGCCAGCAGCGCGCTCTCCACAGGCACCCCCAGCTCCTACGAGCAGTACTTC. Protein product: CASSALSTGTPSSYEQYF.

This CDR3 reads CAWHDGLAGGNEQFF. For the CDR3, the DNA is TGTGCCTGGCACGACGGGCTAGCGGGAGGGAATGAGCAGTTCTTC. The V and J genes are TRBV30 and TRBJ2-1; 12 bases match TRBD2. The germline CDR1 and CDR2 sequences are GTSNPN and SVGIG (reference sequence). J was trimmed by 7 bases and V by 5 bases; bases with no gene match: 9. The CDR3 totals 15 residues.

The chain combines TRBV9 with TRBJ1-1; possibly TRBD1 for D (5 bases). CDR3 length: 14 residues. V lost 4 bases to trimming and J lost 5 bases, with 15 bases between them. Germline CDR1 and CDR2: SGDLS and YYNGEE. The CDR3 reads CASSLGALWTEAFF. In DNA, the CDR3 is TGTGCCAGCAGCCTAGGGGCCCTATGGACTGAAGCTTTCTTT.

This clone has more than one count but fewer than ten. The genes are TRBV5-1 and TRBJ2-1, with 10 bases that match TRBD1. The germline CDR1 and CDR2 sequences are SGHRS and YFSETQ. This CDR3 contains 16 residues. V shed 5 bases, J shed 9 bases, and the junction held 14 bases outside the gene matches. The CDR3 DNA reads TGCGCCAGCAGTGTCACCGGGACAGGGGTTCAGAGTGAGCAGTTCTTC. Translation: CASSVTGTGVQSEQFF.

V and J are TRBV7-9 and TRBJ2-2; D gene uncertain. Germline V lookup: CDR1 SEHNR, CDR2 FQNEAQ (reference sequence). This CDR3 has 15 residues. Trimming shortened V by 5 bases and J by 4 bases, and 14 bases separated the two germline ends. The CDR3 loop is CASSPPSSSTGELFF. The CDR3, as DNA: TGTGCCAGCAGCCCCCCCTCGAGTAGCACCGGGGAGCTGTTTTTT. Full variable domain (remainder filled in from reference TRBV7-9 and TRBJ2-2): DTGVSQNPRHKITKRGQNVTFRCDPISEHNRLYWYRQTLGQGPEFLTYFQNEAQLEKSRLLSDRFSAERPKGSFSTLEIQRTEQGDSAMYLCASSPPSSSTGELFFGEGSRLTVL.

The chain combines TRBV2 with TRBJ2-5; 9 nucleotides align to TRBD1. CDR1 is SNHLY and CDR2 is FYNNEI in the germline V gene. Losses at the gene ends were 5 bases for V and 2 bases for J; bases not matched to a gene: 6. The CDR3 runs 15 residues. CDR3 bases: TGTGCCAGCAGTTCCGGGACAGGGTGGCAAGAGACCCAGTACTTC. Translation gives CASSSGTGWQETQYF.

The chain joins TRBV5-5 to TRBJ1-1, with 7 nucleotides matching TRBD1. Germline-derived CDR1 and CDR2 are SGHKS and YYEKEE (reference sequence). The CDR3 is 12 residues long. V was clipped by 4 bases and J by 7 bases; unmatched bases: 4. CDR3 region: CASSPGQLEAFF. The CDR3 bases are TGTGCCAGCAGCCCGGGACAGCTTGAAGCTTTCTTT.

Comment on this clone: One end of the junction does not line up with germline, which may come from a read error. The rearrangement joins TRBV9 to TRBJ2-6; 9 positions match TRBD2. CDR3 size: 17 residues. Germline CDR1 and CDR2: SGDLS and YYNGEE. CDR3 region: CASSVAGGGSGANGLTF. The CDR3 region has the DNA TGTGCCAGCAGCGTGGCGGGGGGGGGCTCTGGGGCCAACGGCCTGACTTTC.

This clone was picked up a small number of times. The chain couples TRBV18 to TRBJ2-5, with D uncertain. This CDR3 contains 13 residues. Germline V gives CDR1 KGHSH, CDR2 LQKENI. V was shortened by 1 base and J by 2 bases, with 5 bases between the two germline ends. Here the CDR3 reads CASSPQEQETQYF. CDR3 nucleotides: TGTGCCAGCTCACCACAGGAGCAAGAGACCCAGTACTTC. Full variable domain (outside the CDR3, taken from reference TRBV18 and TRBJ2-5): NAGVMQNPRHLVRRRGQEARLRCSPMKGHSHVYWYRQLPEEGLKFMVYLQKENIIDESGMPKERFSAEFPKEGPSILRIQQVVRGDSAAYFCASSPQEQETQYFGPGTRLLVL.

The genes are TRBV2 and TRBJ1-3; the D is unclear. Germline V gives CDR1 SNHLY, CDR2 FYNNEI. The CDR3 consists of 14 residues. Trimming took 8 bases from V and 0 from J, leaving 11 bases between them. The CDR3 loop reads CASVVQSSGNTIYF. The DNA of the CDR3 is TGTGCCAGCGTTGTACAGAGCTCTGGAAACACCATATATTTT. The full variable domain, rest sourced from reference TRBV2 and TRBJ1-3, is EPEVTQTPSHQVTQMGQEVILRCVPISNHLYFYWYRQILGQKVEFLVSFYNNEISEKSEIFDDQFSVERPDGSNFTLKIRSTKLEDSAMYFCASVVQSSGNTIYFGEGSWLTVV.

This chain joins TRBV5-1 and TRBJ2-7; 9 bases fit TRBD1. CDR3 length: 14 residues. Losses at the gene ends were 3 bases for V and 2 bases for J; bases not matched to a gene: 3. CDR1 SGHRS and CDR2 YFSETQ come from the germline V gene. Here the CDR3 DNA reads TGCGCCAGCAGCTGGGGACAGGGCGCCTACGAGCAGTACTTC. It specifies CASSWGQGAYEQYF. Complete variable domain (other parts from reference TRBV5-1 and TRBJ2-7): KAGVTQTPRYLIKTRGQQVTLSCSPISGHRSVSWYQQTPGQGLQFLFEYFSETQRNKGNFPGRFSGRQFSNSRSEMNVSTLELGDSALYLCASSWGQGAYEQYFGPGTRLTVT.

This clone was seen a few times. The J gene is TRBJ2-7, the V gene TRBV25-1; 9 bases are a match to TRBD1. Germline V gene data show CDR1 as MGHDK and CDR2 as SYGVNS. Unmatched junction bases numbered 3, after V lost 6 bases and J lost 3 bases. The CDR3 is 13 residues long. Here the CDR3 reads CASRGDRDYEQYF. The DNA of the CDR3 is TGTGCCAGCAGGGGGGACAGGGACTACGAGCAGTACTTC.

The rearrangement joins TRBV4-2 to TRBJ1-1; D uncertain. Trimming took off 8 bases at V and 1 base at J, with 8 bases between the two ends. Germline V CDR1 and CDR2: LGHNA, YNFKEQ. This CDR3 is built from 12 residues. The CDR3 sequence: CASCGENTEAFF. CDR3 nucleotides: TGTGCCAGCTGCGGGGAGAACACTGAAGCTTTCTTT.

This chain connects TRBV4-2 to TRBJ1-1, with unresolved D. Germline V gene lookup returns CDR1 LGHNA and CDR2 YNFKEQ. This CDR3 has 14 amino acids. The V gene lost 0 bases and the J gene lost 0 bases, with 5 bases spanning the gap. CDR3 region: CASSQDRLNTEAFF. The CDR3 DNA sequence: TGTGCCAGCAGCCAAGACAGATTGAACACTGAAGCTTTCTTT.

This clone has just a few counts. The chain recombines TRBV9 with TRBJ1-2; D not resolved. The CDR3 is made up of 14 amino acids. Deletions cut 0 bases from V and 5 bases from J, with 11 bases between. Per germline, CDR1 SGDLS and CDR2 YYNGEE. CDR3 protein: CASSVDPIEYGYTF. The CDR3 DNA is TGTGCCAGCAGCGTAGACCCGATTGAGTATGGCTACACCTTC. The full variable domain, in which reference TRBV9 and TRBJ1-2 provide the parts outside the CDR3, is DSGVTQTPKHLITATGQRVTLRCSPRSGDLSVYWYQQSLDQGLQFLIQYYNGEERAKGNILERFSAQQFPDLHSELNLSSLELGDSALYFCASSVDPIEYGYTFGSGTRLTVV.

The chain has TRBV5-1 and TRBJ1-1; TRBD1 is a possible D gene (5 bases). Germline V gene sequence: CDR1 SGHRS, CDR2 YFSETQ. Trimming removed 0 bases from V and 9 bases from J, with 6 bases in between. The CDR3 contains 11 residues. CDR3 sequence (DNA): TGCGCCAGCAGCTTGGAGGGGCAAGCTTTCTTT. It is translated as CASSLEGQAFF. The full variable domain, with the rest looked up from reference TRBV5-1 and TRBJ1-1, is KAGVTQTPRYLIKTRGQQVTLSCSPISGHRSVSWYQQTPGQGLQFLFEYFSETQRNKGNFPGRFSGRQFSNSRSEMNVSTLELGDSALYLCASSLEGQAFFGQGTRLTVV.

A single count supports this clone. J is TRBJ2-7 and V is TRBV18; TRBD1 agrees at 9 bases. The CDR3 consists of 17 residues. V lost 0 bases, J lost 2 bases, and 8 bases stayed unmatched. Per the germline V gene, CDR1 is KGHSH and CDR2 is LQKENI. CDR3 protein: CASSPPHSGTGTYEQYF. In DNA form, the CDR3 reads TGTGCCAGCTCACCACCTCACTCCGGGACAGGGACCTACGAGCAGTACTTC.

V gene TRBV7-9 combines with J gene TRBJ1-2, with 7 bases aligning to TRBD1. The length of the CDR3 is 18 residues. Germline V gene lookup returns CDR1 SEHNR and CDR2 FQNEAQ (reference sequence). J gave up 3 bases and V 3 bases, and 16 bases lay outside the gene matches. The CDR3 DNA sequence: TGTGCCAGCAGCTTCGGACAGGTATACCGGATGGATGACTATGGCTACACCTTC. It encodes CASSFGQVYRMDDYGYTF.

The chain is built from TRBV27 and TRBJ2-1; 9 bases map to TRBD2. V lost 7 bases, J lost 9 bases, and 13 bases stayed unmatched. The CDR3 is made up of 15 amino acids. Germline V gene data show CDR1 as MNHEY and CDR2 as SMNVEV (reference sequence). CDR3 nucleotides: TGTGCCAGCATGTCGTGGGCGGGAGGGCCAGGTGAGCAGTTCTTC. Translated, it gives CASMSWAGGPGEQFF.

The rearrangement links TRBV5-1 to TRBJ1-2; D is possibly TRBD1 (5 bases). Germline CDR1 reads SGHRS; CDR2 reads YFSETQ. The CDR3 runs 14 residues. V was shortened by 0 bases and J by 4 bases, with 10 bases between the two germline ends. CDR3 DNA: TGCGCCAGCAGCTTGGCCGGGGGACGCTATGGCTACACCTTC. Protein sequence: CASSLAGGRYGYTF.

Worth noting for this clone: In this CDR3 the conserved last residue, phenylalanine or tryptophan, is missing, so a read error is likely. The limits of the CDR3 on the DNA are not certain, so only TCRdb's listed CDR3 is given. V and J are TRBV11-2 and TRBJ2-7; the DNA was not used to check the table's D call, TRBD1. The CDR3 is 11 amino acids in total, end residues counted. Looked up from germline, CDR1 is SGHAT and CDR2 is FQNNGV. This CDR3 is CASSFGLDTLL.